A single count supports the clone carrying this T cell receptor beta chain. The entry originates in a study of technical replicates of blood from a few donors. The CDR3 runs 14 residues. Trimming at V came to 5 bases and at J to 9 bases, leaving 6 bases not matched to a gene. Germline-derived CDR1 and CDR2 are SGHVS and FQNEAQ. The table came from immunoSEQ multiplex PCR; TCRdb's copy has only in-frame clones and leaves some out. The data hold tens of thousands of clones, with 90% to 96% observed a single time. Sequencing was carried out using T cells isolated from PBMCs. This chain joins TRBV7-8 and TRBJ2-1; 11 bases map to TRBD2. This TCR was recovered from a human donor in good health. CDR3 nucleotides: TGTGCCAGCAGCCCACTAGCGGGAGTACCTGAGCAGTTCTTC. The encoded protein is CASSPLAGVPEQFF.